One T cell receptor beta chain is described in this entry. The sample originates from a study of T cell changes during pregnancy in multiple sclerosis. The method was immunoSEQ multiplex PCR; TCRdb's version includes in-frame clones alone and lacks a portion of them. This sample has about 20,000 clones; about 87% occur once, and the top ten carry 5.3%. The length of the CDR3 is 17 residues. Germline values: CDR1 MDHEN, CDR2 SYDVKM. Trimming cost V 3 bases and J 5 bases; bases outside gene matches: 8. The sequencing used CD8+ T cells from peripheral blood mononuclear cells, collected in the second trimester of pregnancy. The sequence came from a female donor in good health, enrolled as a control in a pregnancy study. The chain employs TRBV28 and TRBJ2-1; 12 nucleotides align to TRBD2. CDR3: CASSLWTSGTGNNEQFF. The CDR3 coding sequence is TGTGCCAGCAGTTTGTGGACTAGCGGGACGGGGAACAATGAGCAGTTCTTC.